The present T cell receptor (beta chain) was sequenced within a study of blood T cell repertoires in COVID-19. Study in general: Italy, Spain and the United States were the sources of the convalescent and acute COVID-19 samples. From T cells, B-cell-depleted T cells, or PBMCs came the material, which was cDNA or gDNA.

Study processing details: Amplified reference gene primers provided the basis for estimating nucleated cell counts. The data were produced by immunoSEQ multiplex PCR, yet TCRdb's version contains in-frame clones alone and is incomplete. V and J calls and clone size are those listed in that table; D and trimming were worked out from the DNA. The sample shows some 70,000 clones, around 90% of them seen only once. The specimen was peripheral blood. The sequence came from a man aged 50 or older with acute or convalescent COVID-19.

CDR3: CASTRRDRGVDSYNEQFF. CDR3 bases: TGTGCCAGCACCCGCCGGGACAGGGGGGTGGATTCCTACAATGAGCAGTTCTTC. The chain employs TRBV9 and TRBJ2-1; TRBD1 matches at 11 bases. Germline loops: CDR1 SGDLS, CDR2 YYNGEE. The junction had 12 bases not matched to a gene; V was cut back by 6 bases and J by 1 base. The CDR3 has 18 amino acids.